Listed below are T cell receptor beta chains from one sample, sequenced in a study of T cell responses to AZD1222 COVID-19 vaccine. Produced via immunoSEQ multiplex PCR; TCRdb's table is partial and in-frame only. This table has around 110,000 clones, more than 80% appearing once. Sequenced material: peripheral blood, taken on day 0 of AZD1222 vaccination. These receptors were taken from an adult in good health. Each CDR3 is given with its conserved first and last residue. Each record gives: V gene, D gene, clone size, J gene, CDR3 DNA, CDR3 protein. The D gene is left open where the match is weak. Only some rows state a clone size, as once, few, many or a class for expanded clones.

TRBV25-1,TRBD1,-,TRBJ2-2,TGTGCCAGCAGACAGGGGGCGCAGACCGGGGAGCTGTTTTTT,CASRQGAQTGELFF
TRBV7-9,-,-,TRBJ2-5,TGTGCCAGCAGCTTAATGGGCTTACAAGAGACCCAGTACTTC,CASSLMGLQETQYF
TRBV11-3,-,-,TRBJ1-2,TGTGCCAGCAGCTTAGATCTTTGGTCGGGGTATGGCTATGGCTACACCTTC,CASSLDLWSGYGYGYTF
TRBV24-1,-,-,TRBJ2-2,TGTGCCACCGGAAAGGGAGGCACCGGGGAGCTGTTTTTT,CATGKGGTGELFF
TRBV27,TRBD1,-,TRBJ2-6,TGTGCCAGCAGTTGGGGACAGGATTTGTGGTCCGGGGCCAACGTCCTGACTTTC,CASSWGQDLWSGANVLTF
TRBV27,-,-,TRBJ1-5,TGTGCCGGAACCCCTCATAGCAATCAGCCCCAGCATTTT,CAGTPHSNQPQHF
TRBV5-1,TRBD1,-,TRBJ2-3,TGCGCCAGCAGCTTGGCCGGGACAGGGGGTATCGATACGCAGTATTTT,CASSLAGTGGIDTQYF
TRBV29-1,TRBD1,-,TRBJ1-2,TGCAGCGTTTTCAGGACAGGGGTCTATGGCTACACCTTC,CSVFRTGVYGYTF
TRBV7-8,-,-,TRBJ1-2,TGTGCCAGCAGTTCGGTCACCAGGAACTACACCTTC,CASSSVTRNYTF
TRBV6-2/TRBV6-3,-,-,TRBJ1-5,TGTGCCAGCAGTTACTCTCCCCGGAGCAATCAGCCCCAGCATTTT,CASSYSPRSNQPQHF
TRBV28,TRBD2,many,TRBJ2-5,TGTGCCAGCATGCCATATAGGGCGGGAGATGGGGCAGAGACCCAGTACTTC,CASMPYRAGDGAETQYF
TRBV5-1,TRBD2,once,TRBJ2-5,TGCGCCAGCAGCTTGAGGACTAGCGGGGCCCCTAAAGAGACCCAGTACTTC,CASSLRTSGAPKETQYF
TRBV7-9,-,-,TRBJ1-5,TGTGCCAGCAGCTTAGGCCGCCCGTACCCTAGCAATCAGCCCCAGCATTTT,CASSLGRPYPSNQPQHF
TRBV27,TRBD2,-,TRBJ2-3,TGTGCCAGCAGCAGACATAGCGGGGGGGTGGCAGATACGCAGTATTTT,CASSRHSGGVADTQYF
TRBV19,-,-,TRBJ2-5,TGTGCCAGTAGTATCGGGCGGTCCCAAGAGACCCAGTACTTC,CASSIGRSQETQYF
TRBV5-1,-,-,TRBJ2-2,TGCGCCAGCAGCGCGAGGGCCGGGGAGCTGTTTTTT,CASSARAGELFF
TRBV7-8,-,-,TRBJ2-2,TGTGCCAGCAGCTTAGTGGTAGCCCCGGTTGGCGGGGAGCTGTTTTTT,CASSLVVAPVGGELFF
TRBV4-2,-,-,TRBJ1-2,TGTGCCAGCAGCCAAAACACGGCGGCGGGCAGCTATGGCTACACCTTC,CASSQNTAAGSYGYTF
TRBV19,TRBD1,few,TRBJ1-1,TGTGCCAGTAGTATCGGACAGGGCTACACTGAAGCTTTCTTT,CASSIGQGYTEAFF
TRBV5-1,-,-,TRBJ2-7,TGCGCCAGCAGCTTGGTGGGGCCCCACGAGCAGTACTTC,CASSLVGPHEQYF
TRBV30,-,few,TRBJ1-5,TGTGCCTGGGGTACGGGTCAGCCCCAGCATTTT,CAWGTGQPQHF
TRBV24-1,-,-,TRBJ2-1,TGTGCCACCAGTGATTCCAGGGCTGATGAGCAGTTCTTC,CATSDSRADEQFF
TRBV18,-,-,TRBJ1-2,TGTGCCAGCTCACCGACGGTAAACTATGGCTACACCTTC,CASSPTVNYGYTF
TRBV3-1/TRBV3-2,TRBD2,once,TRBJ2-7,TGTGCCAGCGGACGACTAGCGGGAGGGAATACCTACGAGCAGTACTTC,CASGRLAGGNTYEQYF
TRBV28,TRBD1,-,TRBJ1-5,TGTGCCAGCAGTAAGGACAGGGTAGCTGGGGGGCCCCAGCATTTT,CASSKDRVAGGPQHF